This T cell receptor beta chain stems from a study of T-cell reconstitution after alpha-beta-depleted transplantation in children. Study-level findings and limits: Alpha-beta T cells about two months after transplant reportedly derived from several hundred expanded graft clones.

The CDR3 loop spans 16 amino acids. The germline V and J ends were trimmed by 6 bases and 1 base, with 18 bases remaining between them. CDR1 SGHAT and CDR2 FQDESV come from the germline V gene (reference sequence). The TCRbeta library was prepared with unique molecular identifiers. From the PCR reads, TCRdb called clonotypes with MiXCR, one entry per CDR3 protein. This table holds 700,000 to 950,000 distinct CDR3 sequences, under 20% found once. Worth noting for this clonotype: The antigen is unknown.

This sequence was found in a male patient between 5 and 17 years old who had a stem cell transplant for acute lymphoblastic leukemia, so the T cells may come from the graft donor. The source was PBMCs, mostly from graft donor cells, collected 360 days after TCRalphabeta/CD19-depleted stem cell transplant. This rearrangement joins TRBV11-1 to TRBJ2-5, with D possibly TRBD1 on 5 matching bases. The CDR3 nucleotides are TGTGCCAGCAGTTCTATGCCCGACAGCCGCCAAGAGACCCAGTACTTC. As protein: CASSSMPDSRQETQYF.